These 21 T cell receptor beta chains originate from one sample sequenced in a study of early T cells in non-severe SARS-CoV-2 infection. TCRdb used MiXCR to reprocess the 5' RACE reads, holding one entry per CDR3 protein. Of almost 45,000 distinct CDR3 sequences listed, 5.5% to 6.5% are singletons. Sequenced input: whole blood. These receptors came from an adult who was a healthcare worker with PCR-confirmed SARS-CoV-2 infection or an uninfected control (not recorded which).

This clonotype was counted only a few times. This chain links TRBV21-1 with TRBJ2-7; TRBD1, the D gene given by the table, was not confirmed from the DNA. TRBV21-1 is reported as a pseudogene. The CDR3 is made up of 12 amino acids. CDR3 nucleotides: TGTGCCAGCAAGGGACAGGGGAACGAGCAGTACTTC. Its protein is CASKGQGNEQYF.

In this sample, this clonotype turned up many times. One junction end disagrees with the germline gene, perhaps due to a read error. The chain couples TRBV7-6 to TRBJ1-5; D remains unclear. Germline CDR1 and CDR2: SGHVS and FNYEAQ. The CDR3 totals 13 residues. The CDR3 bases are TGTGCCAGCAGCCTAGCCACTGGCCAGCCCCAGCATTTT. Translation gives CASSLATGQPQHF.

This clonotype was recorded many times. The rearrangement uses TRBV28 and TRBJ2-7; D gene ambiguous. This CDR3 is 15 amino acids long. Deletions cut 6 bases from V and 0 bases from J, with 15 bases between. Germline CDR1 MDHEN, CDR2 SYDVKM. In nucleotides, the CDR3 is TGTGCCAGCAGGCTTATTACATCGAACTCCTACGAGCAGTACTTC. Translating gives CASRLITSNSYEQYF.

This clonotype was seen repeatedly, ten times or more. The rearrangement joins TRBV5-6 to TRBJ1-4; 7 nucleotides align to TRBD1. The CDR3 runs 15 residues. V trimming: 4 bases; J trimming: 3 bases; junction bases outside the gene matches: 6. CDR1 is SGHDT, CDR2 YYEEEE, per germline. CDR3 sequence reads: CASSPGDRSNEKLFF. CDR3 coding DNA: TGTGCCAGCAGCCCCGGGGACAGATCTAATGAAAAACTGTTTTTT. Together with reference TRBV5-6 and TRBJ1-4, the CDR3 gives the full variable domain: DAGVTQSPTHLIKTRGQQVTLRCSPKSGHDTVSWYQQALGQGPQFIFQYYEEEERQRGNFPDRFSGHQFPNYSSELNVNALLLGDSALYLCASSPGDRSNEKLFFGSGTQLSVL.

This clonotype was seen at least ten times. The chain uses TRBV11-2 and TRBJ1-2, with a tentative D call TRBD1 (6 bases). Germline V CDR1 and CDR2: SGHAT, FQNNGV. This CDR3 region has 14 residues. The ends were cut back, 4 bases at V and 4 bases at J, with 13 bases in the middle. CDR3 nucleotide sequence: TGTGCCAGCAGCTCAGAGCAGGGGACCTATGGCTACACCTTC. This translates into CASSSEQGTYGYTF.

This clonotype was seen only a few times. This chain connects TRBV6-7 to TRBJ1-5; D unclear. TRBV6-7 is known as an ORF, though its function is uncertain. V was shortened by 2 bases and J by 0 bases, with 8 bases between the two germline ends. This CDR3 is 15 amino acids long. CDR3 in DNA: TGTGCCAGCAGTTACGCCAACTATAGCAATCAGCCCCAGCATTTT. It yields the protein CASSYANYSNQPQHF.

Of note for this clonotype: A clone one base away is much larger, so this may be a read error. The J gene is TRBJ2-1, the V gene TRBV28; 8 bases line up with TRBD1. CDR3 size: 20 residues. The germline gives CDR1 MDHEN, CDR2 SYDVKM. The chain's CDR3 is CASSSPRTGTPPSSYNEHFF. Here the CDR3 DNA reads TGTGCCAGCAGTTCCCCTCGGACAGGGACTCCCCCAAGCTCCTACAATGAGCATTTCTTC.

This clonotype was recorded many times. CDR3 nucleotides: TGTGCCAGCAGTCAGCCAGGGACAGGTGGCTACAATGAGCAGTTCTTC. Its translation is CASSQPGTGGYNEQFF. The chain carries TRBV28 and TRBJ2-1, with 8 bases that match TRBD1. CDR3 size: 16 residues. V gave up 5 bases and J gave up 3 bases; unmatched junction bases: 9. Germline lookup yields CDR1 MDHEN and CDR2 SYDVKM.

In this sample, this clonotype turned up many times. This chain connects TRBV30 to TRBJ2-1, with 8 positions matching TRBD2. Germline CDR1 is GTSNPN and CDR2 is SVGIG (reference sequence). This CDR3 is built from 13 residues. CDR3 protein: CAAGTRGGDEQFF. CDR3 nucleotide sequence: TGTGCAGCCGGGACTAGGGGCGGCGATGAGCAGTTCTTC.

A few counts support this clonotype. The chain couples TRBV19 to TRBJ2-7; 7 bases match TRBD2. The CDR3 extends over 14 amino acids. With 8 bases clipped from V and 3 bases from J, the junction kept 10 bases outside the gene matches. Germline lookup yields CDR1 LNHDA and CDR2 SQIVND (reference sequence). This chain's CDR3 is CASARGAGNYEQYF. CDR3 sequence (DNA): TGTGCCAGTGCCCGGGGAGCGGGAAACTACGAGCAGTACTTC.

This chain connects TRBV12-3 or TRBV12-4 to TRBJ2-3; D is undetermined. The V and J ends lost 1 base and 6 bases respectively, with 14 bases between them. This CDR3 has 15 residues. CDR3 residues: CASSLVAPPGDTQYF. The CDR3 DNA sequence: TGTGCCAGCAGTTTAGTGGCGCCCCCCGGCGATACGCAGTATTTT.

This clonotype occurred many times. The CDR3 is CSGAPGGGSTEAFF. CDR3 nucleotide sequence: TGCAGCGGTGCACCCGGGGGTGGGAGCACTGAAGCTTTCTTT. The chain has TRBV29-1 and TRBJ1-1, with D perhaps TRBD1 (5 bases). The length of the CDR3 is 14 residues. Trimming removed 7 bases at V and 4 bases at J, with 19 bases between. In germline, CDR1 is SQVTM, CDR2 ANQGSEA.

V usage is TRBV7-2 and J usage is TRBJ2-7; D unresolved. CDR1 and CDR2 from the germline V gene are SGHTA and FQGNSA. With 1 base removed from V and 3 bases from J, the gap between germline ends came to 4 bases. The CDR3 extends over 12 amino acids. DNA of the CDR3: TGTGCCAGCAGCTTAGGGGACTACGAGCAGTACTTC. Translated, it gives CASSLGDYEQYF. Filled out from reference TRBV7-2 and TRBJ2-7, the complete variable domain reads GAGVSQSPSNKVTEKGKDVELRCDPISGHTALYWYRQSLGQGLEFLIYFQGNSAPDKSGLPSDRFSAERTGGSVSTLTIQRTQQEDSAVYLCASSLGDYEQYFGPGTRLTVT.

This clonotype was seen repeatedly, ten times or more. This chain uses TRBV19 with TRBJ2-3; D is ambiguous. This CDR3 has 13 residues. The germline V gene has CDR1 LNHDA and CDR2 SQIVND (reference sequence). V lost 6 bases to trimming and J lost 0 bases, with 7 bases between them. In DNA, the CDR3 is TGTGCCAGTAGGTATGTGAGCACAGATACGCAGTATTTT. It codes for CASRYVSTDTQYF.

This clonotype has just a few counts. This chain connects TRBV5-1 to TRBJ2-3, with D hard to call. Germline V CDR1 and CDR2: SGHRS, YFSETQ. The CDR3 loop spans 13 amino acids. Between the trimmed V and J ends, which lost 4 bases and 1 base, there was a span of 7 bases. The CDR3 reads CASSGRGTDTQYF. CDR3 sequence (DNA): TGCGCCAGCAGCGGACGGGGCACAGATACGCAGTATTTT.

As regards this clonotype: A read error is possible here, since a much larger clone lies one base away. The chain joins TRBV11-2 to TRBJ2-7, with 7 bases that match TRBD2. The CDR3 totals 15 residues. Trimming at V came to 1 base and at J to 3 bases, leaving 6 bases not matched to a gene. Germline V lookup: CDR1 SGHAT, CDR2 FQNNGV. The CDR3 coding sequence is TGTGCCAGCAGCTTAGTTGGGACTACCTTCTACGAGCAGTACTTC. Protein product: CASSLVGTTFYEQYF.

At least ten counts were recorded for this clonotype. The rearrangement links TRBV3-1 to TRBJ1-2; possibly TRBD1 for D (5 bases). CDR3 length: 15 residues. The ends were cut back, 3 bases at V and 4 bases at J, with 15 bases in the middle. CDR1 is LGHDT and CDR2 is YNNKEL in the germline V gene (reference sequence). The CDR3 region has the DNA TGTGCCAGCAGCCAGGGGAGTGGGGCCCTCTATGGCTACACCTTC. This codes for CASSQGSGALYGYTF.

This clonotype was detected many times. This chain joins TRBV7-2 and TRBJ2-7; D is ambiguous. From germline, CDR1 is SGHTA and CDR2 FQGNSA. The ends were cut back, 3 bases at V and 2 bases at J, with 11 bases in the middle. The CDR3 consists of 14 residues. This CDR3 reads CASSFFPGTYEQYF. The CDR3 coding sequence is TGTGCCAGCAGCTTTTTTCCGGGTACCTACGAGCAGTACTTC. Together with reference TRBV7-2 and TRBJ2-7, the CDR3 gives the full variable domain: GAGVSQSPSNKVTEKGKDVELRCDPISGHTALYWYRQSLGQGLEFLIYFQGNSAPDKSGLPSDRFSAERTGGSVSTLTIQRTQQEDSAVYLCASSFFPGTYEQYFGPGTRLTVT.

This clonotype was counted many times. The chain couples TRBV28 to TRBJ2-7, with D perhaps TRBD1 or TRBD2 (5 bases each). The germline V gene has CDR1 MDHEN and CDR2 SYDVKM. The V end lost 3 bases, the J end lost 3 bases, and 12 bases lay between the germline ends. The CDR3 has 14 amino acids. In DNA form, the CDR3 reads TGTGCCAGCAGTTTTTCGGGACCCTTCTACGAGCAGTACTTC. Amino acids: CASSFSGPFYEQYF. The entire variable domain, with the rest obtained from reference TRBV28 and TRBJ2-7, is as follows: DVKVTQSSRYLVKRTGEKVFLECVQDMDHENMFWYRQDPGLGLRLIYFSYDVKMKEKGDIPEGYSVSREKKERFSLILESASTNQTSMYLCASSFSGPFYEQYFGPGTRLTVT.

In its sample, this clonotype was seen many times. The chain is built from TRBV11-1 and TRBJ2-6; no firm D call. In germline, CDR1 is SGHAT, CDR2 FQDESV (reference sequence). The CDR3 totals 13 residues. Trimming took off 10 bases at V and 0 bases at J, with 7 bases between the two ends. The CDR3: CATAGSGANVLTF. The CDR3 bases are TGTGCCACGGCTGGCTCTGGGGCCAACGTCCTGACTTTC.

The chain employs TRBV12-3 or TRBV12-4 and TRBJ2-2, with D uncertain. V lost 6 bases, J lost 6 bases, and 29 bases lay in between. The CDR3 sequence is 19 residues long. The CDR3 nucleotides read TGTGCCAGCAGCACCCGACCGACATTCATGGCCGGGCAGCCCGGGGAGCTGTTTTTT. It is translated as CASSTRPTFMAGQPGELFF.